The clone carrying this T cell receptor beta chain was seen a single time. The germline gives CDR1 MDHEN, CDR2 SYDVKM. The CDR3 covers 15 residues. V was trimmed by 5 bases and J by 0 bases, leaving 14 bases between them. Clones were read by immunoSEQ multiplex PCR, and TCRdb kept only the in-frame ones, dropping some. The sample has 350,000 to 400,000 clones; more than 85% are singletons. Living in 24 US areas, the participants were between roughly 18 and 95 years of age. Which cohort a participant joined came from the clinical history participants gave. Cohort 3 donors were reported recovered after two negative PCRs, clearance, or symptom resolution. These data originate in a study of blood T cell repertoires in COVID-19. About the study: COVID-19 samples, acute and convalescent, were from the United States, Italy and Spain.

The V call is TRBV28, the J call TRBJ2-7, with D possibly being TRBD2 (5 bases). This receptor was identified in a woman in her 30s who had recovered from COVID-19. The material sequenced was PBMCs or T cells enriched from blood (not recorded which). This chain's CDR3 is CASSAPGINSYEQYF. The CDR3 DNA sequence: TGTGCCAGCAGTGCCCCCGGGATAAACTCCTACGAGCAGTACTTC.